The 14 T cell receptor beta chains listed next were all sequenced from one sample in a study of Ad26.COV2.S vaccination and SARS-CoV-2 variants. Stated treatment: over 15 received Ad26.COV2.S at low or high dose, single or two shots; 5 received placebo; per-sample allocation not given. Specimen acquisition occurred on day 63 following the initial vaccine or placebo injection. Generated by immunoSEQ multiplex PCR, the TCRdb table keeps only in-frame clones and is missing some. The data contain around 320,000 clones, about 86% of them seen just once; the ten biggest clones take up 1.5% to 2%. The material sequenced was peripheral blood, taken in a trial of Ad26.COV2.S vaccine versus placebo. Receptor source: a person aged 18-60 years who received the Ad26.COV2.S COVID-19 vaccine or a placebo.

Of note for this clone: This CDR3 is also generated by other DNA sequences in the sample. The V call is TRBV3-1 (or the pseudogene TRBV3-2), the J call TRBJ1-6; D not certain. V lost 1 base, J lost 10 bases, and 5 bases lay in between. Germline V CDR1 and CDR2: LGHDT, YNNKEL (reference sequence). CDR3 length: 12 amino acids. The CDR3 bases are TGTGCCAGCAGCCAAGTTGGATCACCCCTCCACTTT. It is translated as CASSQVGSPLHF.

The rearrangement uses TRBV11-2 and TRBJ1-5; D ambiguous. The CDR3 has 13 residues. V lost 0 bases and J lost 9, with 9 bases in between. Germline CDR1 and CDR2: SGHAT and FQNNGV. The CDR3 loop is CASSLETLMPQHF. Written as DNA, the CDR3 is TGTGCCAGCAGCTTAGAAACCCTGATGCCCCAGCATTTT. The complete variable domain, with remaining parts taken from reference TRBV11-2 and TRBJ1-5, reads EAGVAQSPRYKIIEKRQSVAFWCNPISGHATLYWYQQILGQGPKLLIQFQNNGVVDDSQLPKDRFSAERLKGVDSTLKIQPAKLEDSAVYLCASSLETLMPQHFGDGTRLSIL.

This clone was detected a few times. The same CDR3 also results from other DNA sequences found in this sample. CDR3 residues: CAWSPTREAFF. Here the CDR3 DNA reads TGTGCCTGGAGCCCGACGCGAGAAGCTTTCTTT. V usage is TRBV30 and J usage is TRBJ1-1; no firm D call. V shed 3 bases and J shed 8 bases, with 10 bases lying between them. Per germline, CDR1 GTSNPN and CDR2 SVGIG (reference sequence). The CDR3 has 11 residues.

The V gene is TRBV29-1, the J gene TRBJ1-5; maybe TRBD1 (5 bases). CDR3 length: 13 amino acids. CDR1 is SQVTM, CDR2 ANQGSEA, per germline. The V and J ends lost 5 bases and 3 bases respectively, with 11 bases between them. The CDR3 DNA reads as TGCAGCGTTCATCAGGGTCCCAATCAGCCCCAGCATTTT. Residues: CSVHQGPNQPQHF.

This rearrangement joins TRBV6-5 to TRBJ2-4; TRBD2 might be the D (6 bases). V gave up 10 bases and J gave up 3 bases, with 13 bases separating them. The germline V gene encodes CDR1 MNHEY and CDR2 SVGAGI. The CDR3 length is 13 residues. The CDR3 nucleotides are TGTGCCACGACTAGGGACCTCAAAAACATTCAGTACTTC. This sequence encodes CATTRDLKNIQYF.

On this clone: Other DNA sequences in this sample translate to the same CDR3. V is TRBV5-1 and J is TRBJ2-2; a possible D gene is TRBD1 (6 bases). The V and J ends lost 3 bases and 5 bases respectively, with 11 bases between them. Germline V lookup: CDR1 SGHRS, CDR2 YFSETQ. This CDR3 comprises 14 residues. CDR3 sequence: CASSSTGLTGELFF. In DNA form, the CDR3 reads TGCGCCAGCAGCTCTACAGGGCTTACCGGGGAGCTGTTTTTT.

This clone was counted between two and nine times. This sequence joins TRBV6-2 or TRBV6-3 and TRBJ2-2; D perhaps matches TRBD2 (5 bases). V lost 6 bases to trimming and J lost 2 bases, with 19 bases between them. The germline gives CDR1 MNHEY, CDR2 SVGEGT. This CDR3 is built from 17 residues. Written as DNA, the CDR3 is TGTGCCAGCAGCAACAGTTTCCGAGGGCCAAACACCGGGGAGCTGTTTTTT. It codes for CASSNSFRGPNTGELFF.

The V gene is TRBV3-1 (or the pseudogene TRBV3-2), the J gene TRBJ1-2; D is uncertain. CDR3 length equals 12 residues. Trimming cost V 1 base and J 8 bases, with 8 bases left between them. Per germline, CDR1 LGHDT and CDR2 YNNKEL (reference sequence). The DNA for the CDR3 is TGTGCCAGCAGCCAAGCTTCGGGGGGCTACACCTTC. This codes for CASSQASGGYTF.

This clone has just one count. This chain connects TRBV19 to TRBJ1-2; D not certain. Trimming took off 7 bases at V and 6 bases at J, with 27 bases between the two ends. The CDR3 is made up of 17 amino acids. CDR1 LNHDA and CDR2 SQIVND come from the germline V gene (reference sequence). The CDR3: CASKNRLVTQKPHGYTF. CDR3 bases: TGTGCCAGTAAAAATCGCCTTGTGACACAAAAACCCCATGGCTACACCTTC.

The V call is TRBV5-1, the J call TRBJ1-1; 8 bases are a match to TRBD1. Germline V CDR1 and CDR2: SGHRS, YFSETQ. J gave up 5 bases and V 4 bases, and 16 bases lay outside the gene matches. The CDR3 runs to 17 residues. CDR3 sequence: CASSPTRAGGARTEAFF. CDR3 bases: TGCGCCAGCAGCCCTACCCGGGCAGGGGGCGCGAGAACTGAAGCTTTCTTT.

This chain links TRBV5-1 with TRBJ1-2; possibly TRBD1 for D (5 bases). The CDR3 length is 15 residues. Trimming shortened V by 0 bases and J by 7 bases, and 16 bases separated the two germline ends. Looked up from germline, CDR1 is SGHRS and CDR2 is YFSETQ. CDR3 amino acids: CASSLDSQGSGGYTF. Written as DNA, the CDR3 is TGCGCCAGCAGCTTGGATTCCCAGGGTTCGGGTGGCTACACCTTC.

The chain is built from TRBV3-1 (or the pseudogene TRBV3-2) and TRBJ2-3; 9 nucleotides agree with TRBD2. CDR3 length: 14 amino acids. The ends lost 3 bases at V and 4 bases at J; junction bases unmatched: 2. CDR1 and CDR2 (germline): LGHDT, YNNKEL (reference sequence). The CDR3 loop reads CASSHSGGSDTQYF. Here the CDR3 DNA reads TGTGCCAGCAGCCATAGCGGGGGCTCAGATACGCAGTATTTT.

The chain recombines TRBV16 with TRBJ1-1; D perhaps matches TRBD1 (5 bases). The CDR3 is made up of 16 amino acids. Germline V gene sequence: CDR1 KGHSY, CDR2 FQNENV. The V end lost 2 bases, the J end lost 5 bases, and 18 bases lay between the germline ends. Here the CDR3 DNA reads TGTGCCAGCAGCCAAGGAGGGGCCTCGGGGTATACTGAAGCTTTCTTT. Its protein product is CASSQGGASGYTEAFF.

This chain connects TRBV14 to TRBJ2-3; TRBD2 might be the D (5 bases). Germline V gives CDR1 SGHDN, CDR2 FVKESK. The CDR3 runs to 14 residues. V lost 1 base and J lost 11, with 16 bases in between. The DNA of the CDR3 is TGTGCCAGCAGCCAAGTAACGAGGGCAAGGGTGCAGTATTTT. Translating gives CASSQVTRARVQYF.